These T cell receptor beta chains were read from a single sample in a study of Tregs in tolerant kidney transplant recipients. Some clones are missing from TCRdb's copy, which holds only in-frame ones; the method was immunoSEQ multiplex PCR. This sample has around 98,000 clones, with 80% to 95% found just once. The input for sequencing was CD4+ T cells from blood, taken before the transplant. These receptors all come from a human donor who received a combined kidney and bone marrow transplant. CDR3s include the opening cysteine and the closing phenylalanine or tryptophan. D genes are given only for firm matches. Clone sizes are given selectively: once, few, many, or a class where the clone is expanded.

J,size,D,V,DNA,CDR3
TRBJ2-7,few,TRBD2,TRBV6-1,TGTGCCAGCAGTGCCAGCGGGGGGATCGAGCAGTACTTC,CASSASGGIEQYF
TRBJ2-1,.,TRBD1,TRBV29-1,TGCAGCGCCGGCCTGACAGGGTACTCCTACAATGAGCAGTTCTTC,CSAGLTGYSYNEQFF
TRBJ2-4,.,TRBD2,TRBV18,TGTGCCAGCTCACCACTAGCGGGAGGAACCTTAGCCAAAAACATTCAGTACTTC,CASSPLAGGTLAKNIQYF
TRBJ2-1,.,.,TRBV9,TGTGCCAGCAGCGTAGGCAGCGGCGTATACAATGAGCAGTTCTTC,CASSVGSGVYNEQFF
TRBJ1-2,.,.,TRBV11-2,TGTGCCAGCAGCTTAGCCCGAGGACCCACAGGACATGGCTACACCTTC,CASSLARGPTGHGYTF
TRBJ2-3,.,.,TRBV4-1,TGCGCCAGCAGGCGGCTAGGAGTAGATACGCAGTATTTT,CASRRLGVDTQYF
TRBJ1-1,.,.,TRBV30,TGTGCCTGGAGTGTGTACAGGGCGAACACTGAAGCTTTCTTT,CAWSVYRANTEAFF
TRBJ2-3,.,TRBD2,TRBV5-5,TGTGCCAGCAGCTCTCCTAGCGGGGGGCGCACAGATACGCAGTATTTT,CASSSPSGGRTDTQYF
TRBJ2-7,.,.,TRBV30,TGTGCCTGGAGTGGGGAGTACGAGCAGTACTTC,CAWSGEYEQYF
TRBJ2-1,.,TRBD2,TRBV7-3,TGTGCCAGCAGCTTAAGGTTCGCGGGTAGCGGGATCAATGAGCAGTTCTTC,CASSLRFAGSGINEQFF
TRBJ1-2,.,.,TRBV11-3,TGTGCCAGCAGCCAGACAGGATCCTATGGCTACACCTTC,CASSQTGSYGYTF
TRBJ2-3,.,.,TRBV6-6,TGTGCCAGCAGTTTCCCCTGGGCCACAGATACGCAGTATTTT,CASSFPWATDTQYF
TRBJ2-3,.,TRBD2,TRBV19,TGTGCCAGTAGTATAAGGGGAACTAGCGGAGATACGCAGTATTTT,CASSIRGTSGDTQYF
TRBJ2-5,.,TRBD2,TRBV5-1,TGCGCCAGCAGCCCGGGACTATTACAGACCCAGTACTTC,CASSPGLLQTQYF
TRBJ1-6,.,.,TRBV5-5,TGTGCCAGCAGCTCCCTTCGGGGGGGTCATTCCCCCCTCCACTTT,CASSSLRGGHSPLHF
TRBJ2-7,.,TRBD2,TRBV27,TGTGCCAGCAGTTCTCGTCCGGGGGGGAGGGAGCAGTACTTC,CASSSRPGGREQYF
TRBJ1-4,.,.,TRBV29-1,TGCAGCGCCGGTTACTACCGGGAAAAACTGTTTTTT,CSAGYYREKLFF
TRBJ2-7,.,TRBD1,TRBV7-2,TGTGCCAGCAGCTGGCCGGGCAGGGGGATCCACGAGCAGTACTTC,CASSWPGRGIHEQYF
TRBJ1-6,.,TRBD1,TRBV4-1,TGCGCCAGCAGCCAAGCCTTTTATCAGGGGGCTCCCCGTAATTCACCCCTCCACTTT,CASSQAFYQGAPRNSPLHF
TRBJ2-5,.,TRBD2,TRBV11-3,TGTGCCAGCAGCTTAGACGGGAGGAGGGAGACCCAGTACTTC,CASSLDGRRETQYF
TRBJ1-2,.,TRBD1,TRBV10-3,TGTGCCATCAGTGCCCCCGGGACAGGAGGGGGCTATGGCTACACCTTC,CAISAPGTGGGYGYTF
TRBJ1-1,.,.,TRBV4-3,TGCGCCAGCAGTCCCGGACAAATCTGGGGTATGAACACTGAAGCTTTCTTT,CASSPGQIWGMNTEAFF
TRBJ2-5,.,TRBD2,TRBV7-2,TGTGCCAGCAGCCGAAGGACTAGCGGGGTCGGGGAGACCCAGTACTTC,CASSRRTSGVGETQYF
TRBJ2-2,.,TRBD2,TRBV6-6,TGTGCCAGCCTAGCGGGGGTCGCGAACACCGGGGAGCTGTTTTTT,CASLAGVANTGELFF
TRBJ2-2,.,TRBD2,TRBV4-3,TGCGCCAGCAGCCAAGGGGGACTAGCGGGCACCGGGGAGCTGTTTTTT,CASSQGGLAGTGELFF